This T cell receptor (beta chain) was recorded in a study of Graves' ophthalmopathy and Graves' hyperthyroidism. Study information: Peripheral blood collection took place at initial diagnosis, before any treatment.

This clonotype has at least ten counts. The sequenced template was RNA, covering the TCR beta CDR3 region. Scientists carried out first-round RT-PCR using HTBI primers and then a second-round multiplex PCR. TCRdb recomputed calls from the multiplex PCR reads with MiXCR, one row per CDR3 protein. In the table there are about 410,000 distinct CDR3 sequences, around 17% of which are singletons. This TCR derives from a woman between 18 and 29 years old with Graves' ophthalmopathy. The sequencing sample was made of peripheral blood.

The CDR3 DNA sequence: TGTGCCAGCAGCTTAGCAGGGGGACTAGGAGAGACCCAGTACTTC. It translates to CASSLAGGLGETQYF. The V gene is TRBV7-2, the J gene TRBJ2-5; 8 bases fit TRBD2. The CDR3 runs to 15 residues. The germline V gene has CDR1 SGHTA and CDR2 FQGNSA. With 0 bases clipped from V and 4 bases from J, the junction kept 4 bases outside the gene matches.